Listed here are 17 T cell receptor beta chains from one sample, sequenced in a study of T cells in women clearing cervical HPV infection. Clones were sequenced by immunoSEQ multiplex PCR, and TCRdb holds only the in-frame ones, with some missing. The specimen's table records under 30,000 clones. Sequencing used blood buffy coat. The receptors come from a woman aged 18 to 75 with a cervical HPV16 infection that either progressed to CIN3+ or cleared (not recorded which).

A word on this clone: The observed sequence ends 3 residues before the CDR3 terminus, with the missing tail filled in from the germline J gene. This chain connects TRBV19 to TRBJ2-7; 8 bases agree with TRBD1. In germline, CDR1 is LNHDA, CDR2 SQIVND (reference sequence). Trimming at V came to 6 bases and at J to 5 bases, leaving 12 bases not matched to a gene. The CDR3 runs to 15 residues. Partial CDR3 DNA: TGTGCCAGTAGCGGGGGTCGGACAGGGAATCACGAG. Its translation: CASSGGRTGNHE. The complete CDR3 sequence is CASSGGRTGNHEQYF.

For this clone: From the germline J gene comes the end of the CDR3, since the read stops 3 residues before it. V and J are TRBV18 and TRBJ1-2; the D is unclear. The V gene lost 3 bases and the J gene lost 4 bases, with 12 bases spanning the gap. Germline V gene data show CDR1 as KGHSH and CDR2 as LQKENI. The CDR3 consists of 14 residues. CDR3: CASSPRLTGYGYTF. The DNA read from the CDR3 is TGTGCCAGCTCACCGAGACTTACGGGCTATGGC.

Details on this clone: The read terminates 3 residues before the CDR3 end, so the remaining end is supplied by the germline J gene. The chain employs TRBV4-1 and TRBJ2-1, with 7 bases lining up with TRBD2. J was trimmed by 4 bases and V by 0 bases; bases with no gene match: 6. CDR3 length: 16 residues. The germline gives CDR1 MGHRA, CDR2 YSYEKL. Incomplete CDR3 DNA: TGCGCCAGCAGCCAAGAGGGGCTAGCGGTTTACAATGAG. It codes for CASSQEGLAVYNE. The complete CDR3 reads CASSQEGLAVYNEQFF.

Concerning this clone: The read gets to within 3 residues of the CDR3 end, and the germline J gene fills in the rest. This chain connects TRBV27 to TRBJ2-7; tentative D call: TRBD2 (6 bases). CDR3 length equals 14 residues. Trimming took off 3 bases at V and 3 bases at J, with 12 bases between the two ends. Germline CDR1 is MNHEY and CDR2 is SMNVEV (reference sequence). Partial CDR3 DNA: TGTGCCAGCAGTTTGAACGGGGGTATCTACGAG. It is translated as CASSLNGGIYE. In full, the CDR3 reads CASSLNGGIYEQYF.

Worth noting for this clone: The read ends 3 residues before the CDR3 terminus; that terminus is restored from the germline J gene. The V gene is TRBV11-3, the J gene TRBJ2-1; perhaps TRBD2 as D (5 bases). Trimming removed 5 bases at V and 0 bases at J, with 11 bases between. This CDR3 contains 15 residues. Germline CDR1 is SGHNT and CDR2 is YENEEA. The CDR3 protein is CASSGLRNSYNEQFF. The covered CDR3 bases are TGTGCCAGCAGCGGACTTCGCAACTCCTACAATGAG.

To note about this clone: The read ends 3 residues shy of where the CDR3 ends; the end is completed using the germline J gene. This rearrangement joins TRBV20-1 to TRBJ2-1, with 10 bases that match TRBD2. Trimming took 6 bases from V and 8 from J; bases not matched to a gene: 10. The V gene's germline CDR1 is DFQATT and CDR2 SNEGSKA (reference sequence). This CDR3 has 14 residues. Partial CDR3 DNA: TGCAGTGCGCAGACGGCTAGCGGGAGCTATGAG. Its protein product is CSAQTASGSYE. The full CDR3 protein is CSAQTASGSYEQFF.

With regard to this clone: The read finishes 3 residues shy of the CDR3 end, and the germline J gene is used to complete it. This chain uses TRBV5-3 with TRBJ1-2, with TRBD1 as a possible D gene (6 bases). TRBV5-3 is an ORF; its function is uncertain. V dropped 4 bases and J dropped 1 base, with 20 bases sitting between them. This CDR3 spans 17 amino acids. The CDR3 DNA, read in part, is TGTGCCAGAAGCGACAGACAACAGGGAACCCATAACTATGGC. This sequence encodes CARSDRQQGTHNYG. The whole CDR3 reads CARSDRQQGTHNYGYTF.

With regard to this clone: An end of the junction differs from the germline gene, which may be a read error. Sequencing ends 3 residues short of the CDR3 end; the germline J gene provides the rest. The chain recombines TRBV18 with TRBJ1-2; 10 bases are a match to TRBD1. CDR3 length: 17 amino acids. CDR1 is KGHSH and CDR2 is LQKENI in the germline V gene. Partial CDR3 DNA: TGTGCCAGATCACCACCAGGGACAGGGGCCTCTAACTATGGC. It is translated as CARSPPGTGASNYG. The full CDR3 protein is CARSPPGTGASNYGYTF.

For this clone: The CDR3 end lies 3 residues beyond the end of the read and is filled in from the germline J gene. This rearrangement joins TRBV4-2 to TRBJ2-1; D unclear. V dropped 4 bases and J dropped 5 bases, with 15 bases sitting between them. The CDR3 totals 15 residues. The germline gives CDR1 LGHNA, CDR2 YNFKEQ. The CDR3 is CASSRYSNPNNEQFF. The covered CDR3 bases are TGTGCCAGCAGCCGCTATAGCAACCCAAACAATGAG.

Regarding this clone: The read ends 3 residues early relative to the CDR3; the germline J gene fills the gap. The chain is built from TRBV12-3 or TRBV12-4 and TRBJ2-7, with 10 bases identical to TRBD2. The length of the CDR3 is 15 residues. With V trimmed by 6 bases and J by 0 bases, 5 bases remained unmatched. The CDR3 DNA, read in part, is TGTGCCAGCAGCATTAGCGGGGGGAGCTCCTACGAG. Protein: CASSISGGSSYE. The entire CDR3 reads CASSISGGSSYEQYF.

As for this clone: The read halts 3 residues ahead of the CDR3 end, with the missing end drawn from the germline J gene. The V and J genes are TRBV20-1 and TRBJ1-6, with TRBD1 identical over 8 bases. Germline assignment: CDR1 DFQATT and CDR2 SNEGSKA (reference sequence). With 6 bases clipped from V and 7 bases from J, the junction kept 17 bases outside the gene matches. The CDR3 length is 17 residues. Partial CDR3 DNA: TGCAGTGCGAGCCTAACCGGGACAGGCGCATGGAATTCACCC. Translated, it gives CSASLTGTGAWNSP. The CDR3 in its entirety is CSASLTGTGAWNSPLHF.

Concerning this clone itself: Coverage ceases 3 residues before the CDR3 finishes, and the germline J gene fills in the end. The chain joins TRBV7-2 to TRBJ2-7; weak D call: TRBD2 (6 bases). Germline V gene data show CDR1 as SGHTA and CDR2 as FQGNSA. V lost 4 bases to trimming and J lost 3 bases, with 13 bases between them. This CDR3 region has 14 residues. The CDR3 protein is CASSSGPGVYEQYF. The sequenced CDR3 bases are TGTGCCAGCAGCTCGGGACCGGGGGTCTACGAG.

In the case of this clone: One end of the junction is discordant with germline, which a read error may explain. The CDR3 goes on 3 residues after the read ends, and that part is filled in from the germline J gene. The chain combines TRBV7-2 with TRBJ2-2; TRBD2 agrees at 12 bases. Germline-derived CDR1 and CDR2 are SGHTA and FQGNSA. CDR3 length: 16 residues. Incomplete CDR3 DNA: TGTGCCAGCAGCCTAGCGGGGGGGCCGGACACCGGGGAG. Translation gives CASSLAGGPDTGE. The full CDR3 reads CASSLAGGPDTGELFF.

CDR3 bases read: TGTGCCAGTAGTAGCGACAGGTTTGGTTCACCC. Translating it yields CASSSDRFGSP. The whole CDR3 region reads CASSSDRFGSPLHF. V and J are TRBV19 and TRBJ1-6, with a possible D match to TRBD1 (6 bases). The read stops 3 residues short of the end of the CDR3; the missing end is completed from the germline J gene. CDR1 is LNHDA, CDR2 SQIVND, per germline (reference sequence). Trimming stripped 4 bases from V and 9 bases from J, with 13 bases between. The CDR3 runs to 14 residues.

Points on this clone: The CDR3 end falls 3 residues outside the read, so it is completed with the germline J gene. The rearrangement links TRBV7-9 to TRBJ1-4; 9 bases fit TRBD1. Germline V CDR1 and CDR2: SEHNR, FQNEAQ (reference sequence). This CDR3 region has 14 residues. Trimming removed 6 bases from V and 8 bases from J; junction bases left unmatched: 7. CDR3 DNA (partial): TGTGCCAGCAGACAGGACAGGGGACTCGAAAAA. Amino acids: CASRQDRGLEK. The full CDR3 reads CASRQDRGLEKLFF.

Note on this clone: The CDR3 end is not reached by the read, which stops 3 residues before it; the germline J gene fills it in. This chain connects TRBV24-1 to TRBJ1-4; 11 bases are a match to TRBD1. Germline CDR1 is KGHDR and CDR2 is SFDVKD. This CDR3 is built from 15 residues. With V trimmed by 4 bases and J by 6 bases, 3 bases remained unmatched. The sequenced CDR3 bases are TGTGCCACCAGTGAACTGGACAGGGGGCATGAAAAA. Translated: CATSELDRGHEK. The complete CDR3 reads CATSELDRGHEKLFF.

About this clone: The read finishes 3 residues shy of the CDR3 end, and the germline J gene is used to complete it. The chain has TRBV20-1 and TRBJ2-3, with D possibly TRBD2 on 6 matching bases. The germline V gene encodes CDR1 DFQATT and CDR2 SNEGSKA (reference sequence). The CDR3 loop spans 14 amino acids. V was shortened by 7 bases and J by 6 bases, with 20 bases between the two germline ends. The CDR3 DNA, read in part, is TGCAGTGTCGGGCTCCGGGACTCAAGGGATACG. Translation gives CSVGLRDSRDT. The CDR3 in its entirety is CSVGLRDSRDTQYF.